One and the same sample provided the 29 T cell receptor beta chains below, sequenced in a study of molecular identifiers for immune sequencing clone quantification. MiXCR, run by TCRdb on the PCR reads, gives a single entry per CDR3 protein. The repertoire consists of some 66,000 distinct CDR3 sequences, with over 15% occurring once and the leading ten covering 1.4%. Specimen: naive CD8+ T cells from blood, with Jurkat cell RNA spiked in. Subset: FACS-sorted CD8+CD4-CCR7+CD45RA+ naive T cells. Receptors originate from a human donor in good health. Some libraries in this study had Jurkat cell RNA spiked in.

A word on this clonotype: Possible read error: a much larger clone is one base away. The rearrangement joins TRBV15 to TRBJ2-3, with 7 bases matching TRBD2. The CDR3 is 16 amino acids. CDR1 is LNHNV, CDR2 YYDKDF, per germline (reference sequence). With 2 bases clipped from V and 7 bases from J, the junction kept 12 bases outside the gene matches. The CDR3 sequence is CATSRRGRGSPNTQYF. The CDR3 DNA is TGTGCCACCAGCAGACGCGGGCGGGGGAGTCCGAATACGCAGTATTTT.

Worth noting for this clonotype: The CDR3 end shows no conserved phenylalanine or tryptophan, and so a read error is likely. The J gene is TRBJ2-3, the V gene TRBV3-1; TRBD2 matches 11 bases. This CDR3 is 15 amino acids long. The V and J ends lost 6 bases and 7 bases, in that order; junction bases with no gene match: 9. The germline V gene has CDR1 LGHDT and CDR2 YNNKEL (reference sequence). The CDR3: CASRTGTSGFYTQYS. The CDR3 DNA reads TGTGCCAGCAGGACCGGGACTAGCGGATTTTATACGCAGTATTCT.

The CDR3 region is CSARDLAGENEKLFF. The CDR3 bases are TGCAGTGCTAGAGATCTAGCGGGCGAAAATGAAAAACTGTTTTTT. The chain joins TRBV20-1 to TRBJ1-4; no firm D call. Trimming pared 0 bases from V and 5 bases from J, leaving 13 bases between. Germline values: CDR1 DFQATT, CDR2 SNEGSKA (reference sequence). There are 15 residues in the CDR3.

This clonotype was seen repeatedly, ten times or more. The chain couples TRBV4-1 to TRBJ1-1; D is ambiguous. Germline lookup yields CDR1 MGHRA and CDR2 YSYEKL. Trimming cost V 1 base and J 0 bases, with 9 bases left between them. The CDR3 is 15 residues long. The CDR3 here is CASSQVDGMNTEAFF. CDR3 coding DNA: TGCGCCAGCAGCCAAGTTGACGGTATGAACACTGAAGCTTTCTTT.

Turning to this clonotype: Just one base apart from a much larger clone, this may be a read error. The CDR3 carries no conserved terminal phenylalanine or tryptophan, so it likely arises from a read error. The chain uses TRBV29-1 and TRBJ1-2; TRBD1 agrees at 8 bases. Trimming at V came to 4 bases and at J to 6 bases, leaving 4 bases not matched to a gene. Germline V gives CDR1 SQVTM, CDR2 ANQGSEA. The CDR3 is 12 residues long. The CDR3 DNA reads as TGCAGCGTTGTGTCAGGGGGCGATGGCTACACCCTC. Translation gives CSVVSGGDGYTL.

This clonotype was observed at least ten times. The rearrangement uses TRBV27 and TRBJ2-7, with TRBD1 identical over 7 bases. V lost 5 bases to trimming and J lost 2 bases; unmatched junction nucleotides: 3. CDR3 length: 13 residues. CDR1 and CDR2 (germline): MNHEY, SMNVEV (reference sequence). The CDR3 is CASSPGTAYEQYF. The CDR3 DNA is TGTGCCAGCAGTCCCGGGACAGCCTACGAGCAGTACTTC.

Written as DNA, the CDR3 is TGTGCCAGCAGCGTAGGTCGGACAGGGAGCACAGATACGCAGTATTTT. This translates into CASSVGRTGSTDTQYF. The V and J genes are TRBV9 and TRBJ2-3; TRBD1 matches at 8 bases. The V gene end was trimmed by 0 bases and the J gene end by 0 bases; junction bases not matched to a gene: 3. The V gene's germline CDR1 is SGDLS and CDR2 YYNGEE. The CDR3 covers 16 residues.

This clonotype showed up many times. The V call is TRBV10-3, the J call TRBJ1-5, with D unclear. Germline CDR1 is ENHRY and CDR2 is SYGVKD. The CDR3 has 13 amino acids. Trimming left V 4 bases short and J 2 bases short, with 6 bases between. Written as DNA, the CDR3 is TGTGCCATCAGTGGGCCGGGCAATCAGCCCCAGCATTTT. This translates into CAISGPGNQPQHF.

In regard to this clonotype: The junction shows a germline mismatch at one end, possibly a read error. The rearrangement links TRBV15 to TRBJ2-7; D assignment may be TRBD1 or TRBD2 (5 bases each). The CDR3 runs to 15 residues. Germline CDR1 is LNHNV and CDR2 is YYDKDF (reference sequence). CDR3 protein: CATSREETRGYGQYF. CDR3 DNA: TGTGCCACCAGCAGAGAGGAGACCCGGGGCTACGGGCAGTACTTC.

This clonotype was counted many times. CDR3 nucleotides: TGTGCCTCCCGGGGGGACATGAACACTGAAGCTTTCTTT. Amino acid sequence: CASRGDMNTEAFF. The rearrangement joins TRBV16 to TRBJ1-1, with a weak D call TRBD1 (6 bases). Germline V gene lookup returns CDR1 KGHSY and CDR2 FQNENV. With 11 bases removed from V and 0 bases from J, the gap between germline ends came to 13 bases. CDR3 length: 13 amino acids.

On this clonotype itself: A much bigger clone sits one base away, suggesting this may be a read error. This chain connects TRBV7-6 to TRBJ2-2; D gene unclear. The CDR3 spans 13 residues. The germline V gene encodes CDR1 SGHVS and CDR2 FNYEAQ. The CDR3 nucleotides are TGTGCCAACAGCCTAGGGTCCACCGGGGAGCTGTTTTTT. Translated: CANSLGSTGELFF. The full variable domain, with the rest looked up from reference TRBV7-6 and TRBJ2-2, is GAGVSQSPRYKVTKRGQDVALRCDPISGHVSLYWYRQALGQGPEFLTYFNYEAQQDKSGLPNDRFSAERPEGSISTLTIQRTEQRDSAMYRCANSLGSTGELFFGEGSRLTVL.

This clonotype was picked up many times. The chain uses TRBV7-9 and TRBJ1-1; D possibly corresponds to TRBD1 (5 bases). Germline V gene lookup returns CDR1 SEHNR and CDR2 FQNEAQ (reference sequence). The CDR3 runs to 13 residues. Between the trimmed V and J ends, which lost 6 bases and 6 bases, there was a span of 14 bases. DNA of the CDR3: TGTGCCAGCAGGAGGGGCGCCCCAGCTGAAGCTTTCTTT. This gives the protein CASRRGAPAEAFF.

Worth noting for this clonotype: A much more abundant neighbour one base away suggests this may be a read error. The rearrangement links TRBV6-2 or TRBV6-3 to TRBJ2-1, with TRBD2 identical over 7 bases. With V trimmed by 6 bases and J by 0 bases, 17 bases remained unmatched. The CDR3 covers 19 residues. CDR1 MNHEY and CDR2 SVGEGT come from the germline V gene. CDR3 nucleotides: TGTGCCAGCAGGCATCCCCGGGGTACGGGAGGCCACTCCTACAATGAGCAGTTCTTC. Translating gives CASRHPRGTGGHSYNEQFF.

This rearrangement joins TRBV4-3 to TRBJ2-7; D is ambiguous. The ends were cut back, 5 bases at V and 3 bases at J, with 5 bases in the middle. Germline CDR1 is LGHNA and CDR2 is YSLEER. The CDR3 has 11 amino acids. DNA of the CDR3: TGCGCCAGCAGCGACCACTACGAGCAGTACTTC. Translation: CASSDHYEQYF.

The V gene is TRBV7-6, the J gene TRBJ2-2, with D possibly being TRBD2 (6 bases). This CDR3 is 18 amino acids long. The germline V and J ends were trimmed by 3 bases and 5 bases, with 22 bases remaining between them. Germline lookup yields CDR1 SGHVS and CDR2 FNYEAQ. The CDR3 DNA reads TGTGCCAGCAGCTTTCCAGCGGGTACAGAAAAGAATACCGGGGAGCTGTTTTTT. This codes for CASSFPAGTEKNTGELFF.

This clonotype was detected many times. The V call is TRBV12-5, the J call TRBJ2-7; D is uncertain. Germline CDR1 and CDR2: LGHNT and FRNRAP. Trimming took off 2 bases at V and 2 bases at J, with 19 bases between the two ends. The CDR3 loop spans 17 amino acids. The CDR3 reads CASGLPTGSFLTYEQYF. The CDR3 nucleotides are TGTGCTAGTGGTTTGCCGACTGGTTCCTTCCTGACCTACGAGCAGTACTTC.

In the case of this clonotype: Being one base from a much bigger clone, this may be a read error. V gene TRBV15 combines with J gene TRBJ2-2, with 13 bases that match TRBD2. The CDR3 is 17 amino acids. CDR1 LNHNV and CDR2 YYDKDF come from the germline V gene (reference sequence). V shed 8 bases and J 4 bases; nucleotides not matched to a gene: 10. The CDR3 sequence: CATGIPGLAGPTGELFF. The CDR3 nucleotides are TGTGCCACCGGTATACCGGGACTAGCGGGACCCACCGGGGAGCTGTTTTTT.

A word on this clonotype: This may be a read error, as it is one base from a much larger clone. This chain connects TRBV12-3 or TRBV12-4 to TRBJ2-1; D perhaps matches TRBD2 (6 bases). The CDR3 sequence is 12 residues long. Trimming left V 3 bases short and J 12 bases short, with 12 bases between. CDR3 region: CASSFGEDGQFF. CDR3 nucleotide sequence: TGTGCCAGCAGTTTCGGGGAGGATGGGCAGTTCTTC.

This clonotype was counted a few times. The chain links TRBV29-1 to TRBJ2-1, with D unclear. The CDR3 runs to 9 residues. Germline assignment: CDR1 SQVTM and CDR2 ANQGSEA. V was trimmed by 4 bases and J by 9 bases, leaving 4 bases between them. The chain's CDR3 is CSVVSEQFF. The DNA for the CDR3 is TGCAGCGTTGTAAGTGAGCAGTTCTTC.

This clonotype was recorded at least ten times. The rearrangement uses TRBV10-3 and TRBJ2-3; D gene ambiguous. Trimming removed 0 bases from V and 6 bases from J, with 13 bases in between. Germline CDR1 reads ENHRY; CDR2 reads SYGVKD. The CDR3 extends over 15 amino acids. CDR3 DNA: TGTGCCATCAGTGAGTCACAAAGCCCTGGTGATACGCAGTATTTT. Protein: CAISESQSPGDTQYF.

Only a few counts were recorded for this clonotype. The rearrangement joins TRBV7-9 to TRBJ2-7; no reliable D call. The CDR3 is 14 amino acids. Germline CDR1 is SEHNR and CDR2 is FQNEAQ (reference sequence). Deletions cut 5 bases from V and 0 bases from J, with 11 bases between. The CDR3 DNA reads TGTGCCAGCAGCCCCGCCAGACTCTCCTACGAGCAGTACTTC. Protein product: CASSPARLSYEQYF. The full variable domain, in which reference TRBV7-9 and TRBJ2-7 provide the parts outside the CDR3, is DTGVSQNPRHKITKRGQNVTFRCDPISEHNRLYWYRQTLGQGPEFLTYFQNEAQLEKSRLLSDRFSAERPKGSFSTLEIQRTEQGDSAMYLCASSPARLSYEQYFGPGTRLTVT.

V usage is TRBV6-2 or TRBV6-3 and J usage is TRBJ2-3; D is possibly TRBD2 (5 bases). Per germline, CDR1 MNHEY and CDR2 SVGEGT. The ends were cut back, 6 bases at V and 1 base at J, with 8 bases in the middle. The CDR3 length is 13 residues. This CDR3 is CASSHGGTDTQYF. In nucleotides, the CDR3 is TGTGCCAGCAGCCACGGGGGCACAGATACGCAGTATTTT.

V usage is TRBV11-2 and J usage is TRBJ2-1; 10 bases align to TRBD2. V dropped 1 base and J dropped 4; count of bases not matched to a gene: 10. Germline-derived CDR1 and CDR2 are SGHAT and FQNNGV. CDR3 length equals 18 residues. CDR3 DNA: TGTGCCAGCAGCTTAGTAGCAGCGGGAGGGCCGATTTACAATGAGCAGTTCTTC. Residues: CASSLVAAGGPIYNEQFF.

This clonotype appeared many times. V is TRBV7-9 and J is TRBJ2-2; weak D call: TRBD1 (6 bases). The CDR3 totals 16 residues. CDR1 and CDR2 from the germline V gene are SEHNR and FQNEAQ (reference sequence). V was trimmed by 5 bases and J by 5 bases, leaving 18 bases between them. CDR3 sequence: CASSPPTGLGTGELFF. The CDR3 DNA sequence: TGTGCCAGCAGCCCCCCGACAGGCCTCGGAACCGGGGAGCTGTTTTTT. The full variable domain, with the rest looked up from reference TRBV7-9 and TRBJ2-2, is DTGVSQNPRHKITKRGQNVTFRCDPISEHNRLYWYRQTLGQGPEFLTYFQNEAQLEKSRLLSDRFSAERPKGSFSTLEIQRTEQGDSAMYLCASSPPTGLGTGELFFGEGSRLTVL.

On this clonotype: Since a much larger clone is just one base distant, this may be a read error. The chain couples TRBV30 to TRBJ2-5; no clear D gene. This CDR3 region has 14 residues. Germline V CDR1 and CDR2: GTSNPN, SVGIG (reference sequence). Trimming removed 5 bases at V and 5 bases at J, with 18 bases between. CDR3 sequence reads: CAWGESQLTETQYF. The CDR3 bases are TGTGCCTGGGGCGAGTCGCAGCTCACGGAGACCCAGTACTTC.

This clonotype has a count of ten or more. The rearrangement uses TRBV4-1 and TRBJ1-1; D unclear. The CDR3 is 11 residues long. Germline CDR1 is MGHRA and CDR2 is YSYEKL. V lost 1 base, J lost 9 bases, and 6 bases lay in between. As DNA, the CDR3 is TGCGCCAGCAGCCAAGTGGGCCAAGCTTTCTTT. Its protein is CASSQVGQAFF.

This clonotype was seen only a few times. The genes are TRBV18 and TRBJ2-1; tentatively, D is TRBD1 (6 bases). Trimming took off 6 bases at V and 8 bases at J, with 11 bases between the two ends. Germline V lookup: CDR1 KGHSH, CDR2 LQKENI. CDR3 length equals 12 residues. CDR3 DNA sequence: TGTGCCAGCTCGCCGGACAGCTATGAGCAGTTCTTC. Protein sequence: CASSPDSYEQFF.

This clonotype showed up just once. Without the conserved terminal phenylalanine or tryptophan, this CDR3 likely stems from a read error. No DNA is shown, since the ends of the CDR3 on it are uncertain; the CDR3 is the one TCRdb lists. The CDR3 loop reads CASSQGGPIYEQCL. J is TRBJ2-7 and V is TRBV3-1; TRBD1, the table's D call, lacks a check against the DNA. Termini included, the CDR3 measures 14 amino acids. Germline lookup yields CDR1 LGHDT and CDR2 YNNKEL (reference sequence).

The table lists this clonotype with many counts. J is TRBJ2-3 and V is TRBV7-6; D possibly corresponds to TRBD1 (6 bases). Trimming stripped 4 bases from V and 3 bases from J, with 11 bases between. The V gene's germline CDR1 is SGHVS and CDR2 FNYEAQ. The CDR3 runs to 14 residues. CDR3 sequence reads: CASSWQGLTDTQYF. In DNA form, the CDR3 reads TGTGCCAGCAGCTGGCAGGGGTTGACAGATACGCAGTATTTT.